This is a list of T cell receptor beta chains from one sample in a study of human T cells and chemical hapten exposure. TCRdb reanalysed the RACE reads using MiXCR and keeps one entry per CDR3 protein. Of around 100,000 distinct CDR3 sequences detected, approximately 11% appear once; the ten largest clones hold 3% to 4%. Here the sequenced sample was whole blood, taken in connection with sensitization to the hapten diphenylcyclopropenone (DPC). The receptors stem from a woman aged 40-49 years with alopecia areata. Some clones in this sample may be carry-over from other donors' samples. Each CDR3 is given with its conserved first and last residue. A D gene is named only where the DNA matches it firmly. The size field is filled for only some rows; it gives once, few, many or a size class.

TRBD2	TRBJ2-2	many	TRBV12-3/TRBV12-4	CASKFSGGAATGELFF	TGTGCCAGCAAGTTTAGCGGGGGAGCCGCCACCGGGGAGCTGTTTTTT
.	TRBJ1-2	many	TRBV6-1	CASSAGPAANYGYTF	TGTGCCAGCAGTGCCGGACCGGCTGCTAACTATGGCTACACCTTC
TRBD1	TRBJ1-1	few	TRBV6-2/TRBV6-3	CASSLPRDSNTEAFF	TGTGCCAGCAGTCTCCCCCGGGACAGCAACACTGAAGCTTTCTTT
TRBD1	TRBJ1-5	many	TRBV4-2	CASSLYGQGDQPQHF	TGTGCCAGCAGTCTGTACGGACAGGGCGATCAGCCCCAGCATTTT
.	TRBJ1-2	many	TRBV6-5	CASSYSLGTNYGYTF	TGTGCCAGCAGTTACTCATTGGGGACTAACTATGGCTACACCTTC
TRBD2	TRBJ2-3	.	TRBV7-2	CASAEAGGHRTDTQYF	TGTGCCAGCGCAGAGGCGGGGGGCCACCGCACAGATACGCAGTATTTT
.	TRBJ1-2	.	TRBV4-1	CASSQEYNYGYTF	TGCGCCAGCAGCCAAGAGTATAACTATGGCTACACCTTC
.	TRBJ1-1	few	TRBV5-6	CASSWRAEAFF	TGTGCCAGCAGCTGGCGGGCTGAAGCTTTCTTT
.	TRBJ2-3	few	TRBV24-1	CATSEAGVADTQYF	TGTGCCACCAGTGAGGCAGGGGTGGCAGATACGCAGTATTTT
.	TRBJ2-7	.	TRBV18	CASSPAMGFSYEQYF	TGTGCCAGCTCACCAGCGATGGGATTCTCCTACGAGCAGTACTTC
.	TRBJ2-5	.	TRBV19	CASSRQVQETQYF	TGTGCCAGTAGCCGACAGGTGCAAGAGACCCAGTACTTC
.	TRBJ2-1	.	TRBV4-2	CASSQEATNYEQFF	TGTGCCAGCAGCCAAGAAGCGACTAACTATGAGCAGTTCTTC
.	TRBJ2-7	.	TRBV27	CASTNHGRHSYEQYF	TGTGCCAGCACGAATCACGGACGCCACTCCTACGAGCAGTACTTC
.	TRBJ2-4	.	TRBV2	CASSDGTPAEYF	TGTGCCAGCAGTGACGGGACGCCGGCGGAGTACTTC
.	TRBJ2-5	.	TRBV12-5	CASAPWGESGTQYF	TGTGCTAGTGCCCCGTGGGGAGAAAGCGGGACCCAGTACTTC
.	TRBJ1-5	many	TRBV6-5	CASSPPGRNNQPQHF	TGTGCCAGCAGTCCTCCTGGACGGAACAATCAGCCCCAGCATTTT
.	TRBJ2-4	.	TRBV15	CATSRDGAIAKNIQYF	TGTGCCACCAGCAGAGATGGAGCCATTGCCAAAAACATTCAGTACTTC
.	TRBJ2-5	many	TRBV6-6	CASSSLETQYF	TGTGCCAGCAGTTCCCTCGAGACCCAGTACTTC
TRBD1	TRBJ1-2	many	TRBV11-2	CASSSRQGSKEAYTF	TGTGCCAGCAGCTCCCGACAGGGGAGTAAAGAAGCCTACACCTTC
.	TRBJ2-3	few	TRBV6-2/TRBV6-3	CASSVDGGRTDTQYF	TGTGCCAGCAGTGTGGACGGGGGAAGGACAGATACGCAGTATTTT
TRBD2	TRBJ2-2	.	TRBV7-6	CASSALAGGSSNTGELFF	TGTGCCAGCAGCGCACTAGCGGGAGGCTCTTCGAACACCGGGGAGCTGTTTTTT
.	TRBJ1-3	few	TRBV7-8	CASSSRPGDSGNTIYF	TGTGCCAGCAGCTCCCGTCCAGGGGACTCTGGAAACACCATATATTTT